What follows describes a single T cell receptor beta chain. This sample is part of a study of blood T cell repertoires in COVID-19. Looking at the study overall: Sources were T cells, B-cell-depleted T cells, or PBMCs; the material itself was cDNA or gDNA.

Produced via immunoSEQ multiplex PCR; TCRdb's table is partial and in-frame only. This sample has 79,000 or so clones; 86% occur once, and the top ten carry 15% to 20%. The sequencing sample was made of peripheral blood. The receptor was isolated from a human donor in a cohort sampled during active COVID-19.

The CDR3 here is CASSQVREVLSGNTIYF. DNA for the CDR3: TGCGCCAGCAGCCAAGTTCGCGAGGTCCTCTCTGGAAACACCATATATTTT. The J gene is TRBJ1-3, the V gene TRBV4-1; D is unclear. CDR3 length equals 17 residues. V shed 1 base and J shed 0 bases, with 13 bases lying between them. The germline CDR1 and CDR2 sequences are MGHRA and YSYEKL.